This TCR beta chain was documented in a study of PD-L1 blockade in urothelial cancer. About the research overall: Bladder-origin urothelial cancer in males described about nine tenths of the roughly 29 patients. Patients had been given 0 to 3 earlier chemotherapy regimens. Per blood sample, T cells had a median of about 150,000.

The CDR3 covers 14 residues. From germline, CDR1 is SGHAT and CDR2 FQNNGV. The junction had 8 bases not matched to a gene; V was cut back by 4 bases and J by 6 bases. Generated by immunoSEQ multiplex PCR, the TCRdb table keeps only in-frame clones and is missing some. Of around 40,000 clones in the sample, roughly 90% are singletons; the top ten hold approximately 1.9%. The TCR sequence derives from a man aged 55 to 70 with urothelial cancer. The sequences come from PBMCs, collected around atezolizumab (anti-PD-L1) treatment. V usage is TRBV11-2 and J usage is TRBJ1-1, with TRBD1 matching over 7 bases. As DNA, the CDR3 is TGTGCCAGCAGCTCAGGACAGGCCGTGGCTGAAGCTTTCTTT. Amino acid sequence: CASSSGQAVAEAFF.